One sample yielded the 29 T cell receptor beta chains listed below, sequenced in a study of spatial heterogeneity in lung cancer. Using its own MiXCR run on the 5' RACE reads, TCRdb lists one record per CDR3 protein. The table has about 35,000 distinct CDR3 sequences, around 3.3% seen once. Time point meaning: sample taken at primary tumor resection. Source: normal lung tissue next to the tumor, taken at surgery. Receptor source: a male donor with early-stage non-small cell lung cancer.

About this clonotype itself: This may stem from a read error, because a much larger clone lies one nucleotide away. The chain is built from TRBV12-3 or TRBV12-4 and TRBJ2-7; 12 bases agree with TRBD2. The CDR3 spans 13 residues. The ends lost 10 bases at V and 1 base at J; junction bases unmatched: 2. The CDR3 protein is CATSGGGSYEQYF. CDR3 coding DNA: TGTGCCACTAGCGGGGGGGGGTCCTACGAGCAGTACTTC.

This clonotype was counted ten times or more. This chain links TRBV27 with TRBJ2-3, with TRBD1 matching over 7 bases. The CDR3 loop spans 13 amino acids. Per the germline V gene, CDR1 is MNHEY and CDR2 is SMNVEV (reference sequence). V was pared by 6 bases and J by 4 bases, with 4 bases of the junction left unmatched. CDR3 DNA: TGTGCCAGCAGGTACAGGGGCGCAGATACGCAGTATTTT. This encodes CASRYRGADTQYF.

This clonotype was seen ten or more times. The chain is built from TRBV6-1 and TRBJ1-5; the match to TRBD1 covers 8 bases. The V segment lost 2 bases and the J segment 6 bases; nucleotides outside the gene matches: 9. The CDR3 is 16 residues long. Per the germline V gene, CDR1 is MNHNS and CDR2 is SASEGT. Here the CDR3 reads CASSESWPGGVQPQHF. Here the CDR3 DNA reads TGTGCCAGCAGTGAAAGTTGGCCAGGGGGCGTTCAGCCCCAGCATTTT.

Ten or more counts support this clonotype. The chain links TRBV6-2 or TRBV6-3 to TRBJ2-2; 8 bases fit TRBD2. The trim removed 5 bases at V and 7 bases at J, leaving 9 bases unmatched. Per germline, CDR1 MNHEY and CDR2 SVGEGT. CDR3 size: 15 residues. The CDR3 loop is CASSAPGTRIGELFF. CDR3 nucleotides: TGTGCCAGCAGTGCCCCCGGGACTAGGATCGGGGAGCTGTTTTTT.

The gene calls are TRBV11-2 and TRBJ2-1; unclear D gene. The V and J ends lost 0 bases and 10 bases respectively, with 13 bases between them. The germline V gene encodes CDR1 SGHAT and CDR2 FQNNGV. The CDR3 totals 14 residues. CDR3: CASSLDPNDGEQFF. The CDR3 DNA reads TGTGCCAGCAGCTTAGATCCGAACGATGGGGAGCAGTTCTTC. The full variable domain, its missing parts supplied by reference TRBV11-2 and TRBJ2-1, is EAGVAQSPRYKIIEKRQSVAFWCNPISGHATLYWYQQILGQGPKLLIQFQNNGVVDDSQLPKDRFSAERLKGVDSTLKIQPAKLEDSAVYLCASSLDPNDGEQFFGPGTRLTVL.

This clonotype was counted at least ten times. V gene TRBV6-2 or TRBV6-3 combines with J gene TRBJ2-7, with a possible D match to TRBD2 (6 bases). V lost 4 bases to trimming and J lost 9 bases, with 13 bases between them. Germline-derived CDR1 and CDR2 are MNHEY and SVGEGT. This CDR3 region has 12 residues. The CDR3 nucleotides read TGTGCCAGCAGTTTACGGGGGATTGGGCAGTACTTC. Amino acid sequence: CASSLRGIGQYF.

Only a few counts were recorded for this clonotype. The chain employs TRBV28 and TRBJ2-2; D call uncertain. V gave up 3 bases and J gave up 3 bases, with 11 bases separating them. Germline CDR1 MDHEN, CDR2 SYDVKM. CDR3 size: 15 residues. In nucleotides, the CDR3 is TGTGCCAGCAGTTTTGATTTAGCCGACACCGGGGAGCTGTTTTTT. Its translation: CASSFDLADTGELFF.

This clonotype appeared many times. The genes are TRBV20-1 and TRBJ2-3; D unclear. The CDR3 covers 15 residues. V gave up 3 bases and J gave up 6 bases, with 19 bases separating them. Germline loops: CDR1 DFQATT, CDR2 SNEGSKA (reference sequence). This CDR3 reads CSASPVWGVGDTQYF. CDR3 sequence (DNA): TGCAGTGCTAGCCCAGTCTGGGGTGTTGGGGATACGCAGTATTTT.

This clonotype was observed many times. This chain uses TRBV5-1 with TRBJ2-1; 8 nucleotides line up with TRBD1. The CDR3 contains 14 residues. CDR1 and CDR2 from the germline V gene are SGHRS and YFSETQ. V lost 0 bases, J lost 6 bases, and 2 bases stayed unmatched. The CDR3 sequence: CASSLGTGFNEQFF. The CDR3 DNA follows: TGCGCCAGCAGCTTGGGGACAGGGTTCAATGAGCAGTTCTTC. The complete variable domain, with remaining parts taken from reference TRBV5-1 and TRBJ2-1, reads KAGVTQTPRYLIKTRGQQVTLSCSPISGHRSVSWYQQTPGQGLQFLFEYFSETQRNKGNFPGRFSGRQFSNSRSEMNVSTLELGDSALYLCASSLGTGFNEQFFGPGTRLTVL.

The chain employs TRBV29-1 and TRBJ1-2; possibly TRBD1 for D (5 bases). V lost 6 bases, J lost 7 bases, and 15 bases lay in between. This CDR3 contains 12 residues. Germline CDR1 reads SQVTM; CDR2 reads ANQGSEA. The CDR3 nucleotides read TGCAGCGTACAGGAGTTTTTGGGTGGCTACACCTTC. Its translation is CSVQEFLGGYTF.

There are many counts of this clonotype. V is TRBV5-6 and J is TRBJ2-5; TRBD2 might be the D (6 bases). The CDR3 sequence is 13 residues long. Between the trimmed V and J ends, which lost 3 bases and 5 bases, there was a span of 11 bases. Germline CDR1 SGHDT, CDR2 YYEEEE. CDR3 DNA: TGTGCCAGCAGCTCTCCTGGGAGGGAGACCCAGTACTTC. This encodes CASSSPGRETQYF. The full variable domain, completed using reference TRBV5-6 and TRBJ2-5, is DAGVTQSPTHLIKTRGQQVTLRCSPKSGHDTVSWYQQALGQGPQFIFQYYEEEERQRGNFPDRFSGHQFPNYSSELNVNALLLGDSALYLCASSSPGRETQYFGPGTRLLVL.

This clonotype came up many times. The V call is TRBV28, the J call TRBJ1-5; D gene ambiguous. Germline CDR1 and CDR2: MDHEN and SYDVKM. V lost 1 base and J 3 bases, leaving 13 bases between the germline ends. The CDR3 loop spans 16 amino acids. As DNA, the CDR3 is TGTGCCAGCAGTTTATTGGTCTCGGGTTCCAATCAGCCCCAGCATTTT. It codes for CASSLLVSGSNQPQHF.

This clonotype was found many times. Here the CDR3 reads CASGLSSSGNTIYF. For the CDR3, the DNA is TGCGCCAGCGGCCTCAGTTCCTCTGGAAACACCATATATTTT. The chain has TRBV5-1 and TRBJ1-3; D is unresolved. V lost 7 bases and J 0 bases, leaving 11 bases between the germline ends. Germline assignment: CDR1 SGHRS and CDR2 YFSETQ. The CDR3 loop spans 14 amino acids.

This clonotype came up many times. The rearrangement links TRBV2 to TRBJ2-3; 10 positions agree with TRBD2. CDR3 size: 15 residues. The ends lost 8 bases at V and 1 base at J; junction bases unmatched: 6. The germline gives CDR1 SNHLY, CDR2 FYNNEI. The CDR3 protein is CASRRTSGRTDTQYF. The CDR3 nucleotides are TGTGCCAGCCGCCGGACTAGCGGTCGCACAGATACGCAGTATTTT.

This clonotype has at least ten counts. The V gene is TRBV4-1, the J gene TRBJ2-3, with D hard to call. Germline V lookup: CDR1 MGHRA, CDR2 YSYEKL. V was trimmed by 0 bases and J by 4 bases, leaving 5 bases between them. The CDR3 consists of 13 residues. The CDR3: CASSQDTADTQYF. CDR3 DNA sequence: TGCGCCAGCAGCCAAGATACAGCAGATACGCAGTATTTT.

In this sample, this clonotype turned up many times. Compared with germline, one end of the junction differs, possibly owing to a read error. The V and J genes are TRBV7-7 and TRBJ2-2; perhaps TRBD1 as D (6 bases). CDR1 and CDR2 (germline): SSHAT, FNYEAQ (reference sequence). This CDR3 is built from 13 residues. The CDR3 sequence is CASSLGATGELFF. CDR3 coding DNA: TGTGCTAGCAGCTTGGGGGCCACCGGGGAGCTGTTTTTT.

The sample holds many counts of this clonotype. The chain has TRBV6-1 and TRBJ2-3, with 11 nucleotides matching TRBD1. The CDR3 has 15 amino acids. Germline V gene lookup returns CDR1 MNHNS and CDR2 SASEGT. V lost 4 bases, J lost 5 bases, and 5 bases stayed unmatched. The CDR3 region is CASSAPDRGRDTQYF. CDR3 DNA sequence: TGTGCCAGCAGTGCTCCGGACAGGGGGCGAGATACGCAGTATTTT.

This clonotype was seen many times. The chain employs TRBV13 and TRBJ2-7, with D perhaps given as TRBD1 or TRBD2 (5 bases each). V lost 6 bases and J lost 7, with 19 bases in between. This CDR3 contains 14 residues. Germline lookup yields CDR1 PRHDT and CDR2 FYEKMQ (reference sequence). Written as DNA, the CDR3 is TGTGCCAGCAGTCAAAAACGAGGGGCGGAAGAGCAGTACTTC. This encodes CASSQKRGAEEQYF.

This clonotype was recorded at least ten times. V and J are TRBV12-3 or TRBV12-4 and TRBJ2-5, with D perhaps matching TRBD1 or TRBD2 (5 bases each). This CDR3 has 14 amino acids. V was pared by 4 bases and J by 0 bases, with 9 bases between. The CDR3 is CASSWGSDQETQYF. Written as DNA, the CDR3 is TGTGCCAGCAGTTGGGGGAGCGACCAAGAGACCCAGTACTTC.

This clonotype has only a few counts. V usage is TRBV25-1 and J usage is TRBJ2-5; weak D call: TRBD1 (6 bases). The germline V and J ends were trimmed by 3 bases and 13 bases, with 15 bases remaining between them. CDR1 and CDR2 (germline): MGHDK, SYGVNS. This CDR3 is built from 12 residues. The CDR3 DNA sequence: TGTGCCAGCAGTGATTCAACCGGGACAATGTACTTC. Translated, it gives CASSDSTGTMYF.

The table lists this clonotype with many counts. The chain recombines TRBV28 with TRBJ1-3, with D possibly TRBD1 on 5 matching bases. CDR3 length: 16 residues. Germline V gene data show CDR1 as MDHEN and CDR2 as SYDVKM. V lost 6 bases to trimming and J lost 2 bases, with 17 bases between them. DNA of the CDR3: TGTGCCAGCAGCGAGAACGTGGGGACCCCTGGAAACACCATATATTTT. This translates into CASSENVGTPGNTIYF.

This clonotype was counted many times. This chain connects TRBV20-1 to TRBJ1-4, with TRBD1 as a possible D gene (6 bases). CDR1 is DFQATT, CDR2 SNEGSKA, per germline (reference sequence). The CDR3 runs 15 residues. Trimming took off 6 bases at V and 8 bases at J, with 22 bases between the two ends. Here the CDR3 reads CSAQALQGVGEKLFF. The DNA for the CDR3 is TGCAGTGCCCAAGCCCTACAGGGTGTAGGGGAAAAACTGTTTTTT.

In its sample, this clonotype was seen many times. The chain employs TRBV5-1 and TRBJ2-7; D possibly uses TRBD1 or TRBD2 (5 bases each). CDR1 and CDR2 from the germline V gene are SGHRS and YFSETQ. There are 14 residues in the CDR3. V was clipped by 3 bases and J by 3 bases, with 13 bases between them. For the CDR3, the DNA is TGCGCCAGCAGCTCTTCGGGACGAAACTACGAGCAGTACTTC. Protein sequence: CASSSSGRNYEQYF.

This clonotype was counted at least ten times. The DNA for the CDR3 is TGCAGCGTTGCGGGTGTGCCGGGAGATGAGCAGTTCTTC. It translates to CSVAGVPGDEQFF. The V and J genes are TRBV29-1 and TRBJ2-1; D is perhaps TRBD2 (6 bases). V shed 4 bases and J shed 8 bases, with 15 bases lying between them. The germline gives CDR1 SQVTM, CDR2 ANQGSEA. This CDR3 comprises 13 residues.

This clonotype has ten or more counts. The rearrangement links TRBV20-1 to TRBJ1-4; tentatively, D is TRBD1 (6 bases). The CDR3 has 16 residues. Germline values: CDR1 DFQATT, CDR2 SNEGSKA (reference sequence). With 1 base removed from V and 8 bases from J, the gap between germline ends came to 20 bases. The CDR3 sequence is CSARGTFDRLDEKLFF. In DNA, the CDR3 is TGCAGTGCTAGAGGAACCTTCGACAGGTTAGACGAAAAACTGTTTTTT.

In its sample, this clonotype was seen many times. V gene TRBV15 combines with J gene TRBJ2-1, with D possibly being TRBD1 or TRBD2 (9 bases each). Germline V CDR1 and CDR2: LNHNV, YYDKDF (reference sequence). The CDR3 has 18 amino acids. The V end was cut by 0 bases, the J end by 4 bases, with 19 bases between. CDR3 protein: CATSRDGTGTSRYNEQFF. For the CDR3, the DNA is TGTGCCACCAGCAGAGACGGGACAGGGACTAGCAGATACAATGAGCAGTTCTTC.

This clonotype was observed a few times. The CDR3 loop is CASSLILDRETQYF. CDR3 DNA sequence: TGTGCCAGCAGCTTAATTCTGGATAGAGAGACCCAGTACTTC. J is TRBJ2-5 and V is TRBV7-2; D is unclear. Germline assignment: CDR1 SGHTA and CDR2 FQGNSA. Trimming stripped 2 bases from V and 4 bases from J, with 11 bases between. The CDR3 consists of 14 residues.

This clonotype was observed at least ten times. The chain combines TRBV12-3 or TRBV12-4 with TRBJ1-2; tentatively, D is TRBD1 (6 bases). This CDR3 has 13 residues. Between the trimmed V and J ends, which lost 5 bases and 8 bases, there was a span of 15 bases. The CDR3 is CASSATGSNGYTF. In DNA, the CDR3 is TGTGCCAGCAGTGCGACAGGATCGAACGGCTACACCTTC.

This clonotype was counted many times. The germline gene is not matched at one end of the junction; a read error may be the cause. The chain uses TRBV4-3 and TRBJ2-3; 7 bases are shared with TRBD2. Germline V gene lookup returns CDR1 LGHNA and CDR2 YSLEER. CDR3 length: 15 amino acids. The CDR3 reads CASSQDPQPELAVFF. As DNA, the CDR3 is TGCGCCAGCAGCCAAGATCCACAGCCAGAGCTAGCGGTCTTTTTT.